This T cell receptor beta chain was documented in a study of CD8 T cells in ankylosing spondylitis. Comments on this clonotype: Its antigen is as yet unknown.

Study-wide points: Significant enrichment of disease-linked clones was reportedly seen in matched ankylosing spondylitis synovial fluid. Earlier literature documents some of the motif variants in reactive arthritis synovial fluid and blood. Relatively scarce in peripheral blood, disease-linked clones were CD8+. A TCR beta motif of roughly 8 highly homologous variants appeared characteristic of ankylosing spondylitis blood.

V dropped 8 bases and J dropped 5; count of bases not matched to a gene: 8. The CDR3 runs to 12 residues. In germline, CDR1 is DFQATT, CDR2 SNEGSKA (reference sequence). It was by quantitative 5'-RACE with molecular barcodes that TCR beta libraries were made. TCRdb redid the calling of the 5' RACE reads with MiXCR, one entry per CDR3 protein. Of more than 400,000 distinct CDR3 sequences listed, less than 6% were seen once; the top ten hold under 4.5%. This clonotype was obtained from a male donor with ankylosing spondylitis. The rearrangement links TRBV20-1 to TRBJ2-5; 7 positions match TRBD1. Sequencing input: blood, either unsorted or a sorted T cell fraction (not recorded which). The DNA of the CDR3 is TGCAGTACCCCTGACAGGGACGAGACCCAGTACTTC. Translation: CSTPDRDETQYF.